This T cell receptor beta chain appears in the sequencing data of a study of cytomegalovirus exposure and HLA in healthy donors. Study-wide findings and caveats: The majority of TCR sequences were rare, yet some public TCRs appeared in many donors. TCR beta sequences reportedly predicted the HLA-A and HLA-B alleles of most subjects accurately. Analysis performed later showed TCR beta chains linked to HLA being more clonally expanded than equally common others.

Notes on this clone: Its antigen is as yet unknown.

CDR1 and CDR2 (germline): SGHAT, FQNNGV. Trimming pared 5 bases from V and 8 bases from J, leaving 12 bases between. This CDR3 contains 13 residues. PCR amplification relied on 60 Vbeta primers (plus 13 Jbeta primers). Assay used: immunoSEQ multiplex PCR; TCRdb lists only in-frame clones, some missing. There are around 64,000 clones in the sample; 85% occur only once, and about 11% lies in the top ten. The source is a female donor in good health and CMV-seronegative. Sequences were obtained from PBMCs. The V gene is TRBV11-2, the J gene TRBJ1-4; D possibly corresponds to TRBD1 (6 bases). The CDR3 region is CASSPGTYEKLFF. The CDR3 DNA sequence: TGTGCCAGCAGCCCCGGGACATACGAAAAACTGTTTTTT.